The entry that follows covers one T cell receptor (beta chain) sequence. This sample is part of a study of graft-versus-host responses after intestinal transplantation. Sequencing used immunoSEQ multiplex PCR; TCRdb keeps in-frame clones, though not all of them. The sample contains about 39,000 clones, just over 90% of which appear only once. The germline gives CDR1 MNHNY, CDR2 SVGAGI (reference sequence). V lost 7 bases, J lost 7 bases, and 9 bases stayed unmatched. This CDR3 is 14 amino acids long. The chain is built from TRBV6-6 and TRBJ2-1, with 8 bases identical to TRBD2. The sequencing used PBMCs, collected approximately 100 weeks after intestinal transplantation. The clonotype comes from a human patient who received an intestinal transplant, so some T cells may come from the graft donor. The CDR3: CASNPSGSRNEQFF. The CDR3 coding sequence is TGTGCCAGCAACCCAAGCGGGAGTAGGAATGAGCAGTTCTTC.